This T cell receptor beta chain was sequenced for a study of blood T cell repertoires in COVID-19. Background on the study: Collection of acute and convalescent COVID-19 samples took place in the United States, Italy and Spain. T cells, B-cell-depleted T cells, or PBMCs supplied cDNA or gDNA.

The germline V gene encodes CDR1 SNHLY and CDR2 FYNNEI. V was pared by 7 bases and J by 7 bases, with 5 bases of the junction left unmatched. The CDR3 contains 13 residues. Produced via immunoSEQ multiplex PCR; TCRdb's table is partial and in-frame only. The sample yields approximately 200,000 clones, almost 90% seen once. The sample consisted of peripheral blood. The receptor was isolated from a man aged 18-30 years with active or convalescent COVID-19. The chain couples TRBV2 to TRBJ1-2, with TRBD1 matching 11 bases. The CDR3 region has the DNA TGTGCCAGCACTTCCGGGACAGGGGGTGGCTACACCTTC. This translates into CASTSGTGGGYTF.